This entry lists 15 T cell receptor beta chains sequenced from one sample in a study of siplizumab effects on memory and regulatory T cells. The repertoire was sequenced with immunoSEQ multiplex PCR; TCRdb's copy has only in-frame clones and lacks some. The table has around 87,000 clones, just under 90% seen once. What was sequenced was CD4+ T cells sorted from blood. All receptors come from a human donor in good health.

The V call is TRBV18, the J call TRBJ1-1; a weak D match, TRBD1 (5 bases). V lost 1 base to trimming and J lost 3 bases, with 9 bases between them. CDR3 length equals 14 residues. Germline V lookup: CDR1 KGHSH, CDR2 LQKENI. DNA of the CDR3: TGTGCCAGCTCACCACAGGGGTACGACACTGAAGCTTTCTTT. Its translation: CASSPQGYDTEAFF.

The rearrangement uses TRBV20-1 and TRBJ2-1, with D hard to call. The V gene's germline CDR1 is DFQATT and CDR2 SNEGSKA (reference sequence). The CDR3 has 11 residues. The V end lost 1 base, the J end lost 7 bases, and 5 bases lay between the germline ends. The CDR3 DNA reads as TGCAGTGCTAGAGGGCCGAATGAGCAGTTCTTC. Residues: CSARGPNEQFF.

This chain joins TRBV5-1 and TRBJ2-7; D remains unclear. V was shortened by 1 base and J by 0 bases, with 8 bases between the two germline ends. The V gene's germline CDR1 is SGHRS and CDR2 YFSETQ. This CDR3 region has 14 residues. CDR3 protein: CASSLLEISYEQYF. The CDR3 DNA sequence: TGCGCCAGCAGCTTGTTGGAAATCTCCTACGAGCAGTACTTC.

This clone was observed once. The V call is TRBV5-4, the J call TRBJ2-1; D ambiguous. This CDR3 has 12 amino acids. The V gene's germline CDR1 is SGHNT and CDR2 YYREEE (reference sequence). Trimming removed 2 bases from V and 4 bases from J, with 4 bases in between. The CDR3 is CASSFVYNEQFF. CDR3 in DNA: TGTGCCAGCAGCTTTGTATACAATGAGCAGTTCTTC. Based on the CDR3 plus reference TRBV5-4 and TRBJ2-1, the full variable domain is ETGVTQSPTHLIKTRGQQVTLRCSSQSGHNTVSWYQQALGQGPQFIFQYYREEENGRGNFPPRFSGLQFPNYSSELNVNALELDDSALYLCASSFVYNEQFFGPGTRLTVL.

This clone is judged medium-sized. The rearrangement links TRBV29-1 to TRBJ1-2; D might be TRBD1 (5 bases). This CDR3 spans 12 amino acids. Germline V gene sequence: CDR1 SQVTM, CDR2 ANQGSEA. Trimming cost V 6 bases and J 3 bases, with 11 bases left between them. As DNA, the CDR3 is TGCAGCGTCCTCGGGACGGACTATGGCTACACCTTC. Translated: CSVLGTDYGYTF.

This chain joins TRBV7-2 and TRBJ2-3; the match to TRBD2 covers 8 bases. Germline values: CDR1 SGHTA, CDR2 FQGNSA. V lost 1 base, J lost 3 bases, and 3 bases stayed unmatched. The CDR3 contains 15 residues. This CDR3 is CASSLVAGQTDTQYF. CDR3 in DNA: TGTGCCAGCAGCTTAGTAGCGGGGCAGACAGATACGCAGTATTTT.

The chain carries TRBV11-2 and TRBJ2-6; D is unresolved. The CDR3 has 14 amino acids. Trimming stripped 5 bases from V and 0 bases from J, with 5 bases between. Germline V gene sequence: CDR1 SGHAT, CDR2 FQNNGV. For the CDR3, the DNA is TGTGCCAGCAGCCCCATCTCTGGGGCCAACGTCCTGACTTTC. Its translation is CASSPISGANVLTF.

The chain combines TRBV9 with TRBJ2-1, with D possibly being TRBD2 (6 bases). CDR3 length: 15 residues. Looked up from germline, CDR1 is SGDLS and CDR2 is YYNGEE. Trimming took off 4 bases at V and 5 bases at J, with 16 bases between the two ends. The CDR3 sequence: CASSPQTRRNNEQFF. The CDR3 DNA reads TGTGCCAGCAGCCCCCAGACTAGGAGGAACAATGAGCAGTTCTTC. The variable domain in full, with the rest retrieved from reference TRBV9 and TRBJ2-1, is DSGVTQTPKHLITATGQRVTLRCSPRSGDLSVYWYQQSLDQGLQFLIQYYNGEERAKGNILERFSAQQFPDLHSELNLSSLELGDSALYFCASSPQTRRNNEQFFGPGTRLTVL.

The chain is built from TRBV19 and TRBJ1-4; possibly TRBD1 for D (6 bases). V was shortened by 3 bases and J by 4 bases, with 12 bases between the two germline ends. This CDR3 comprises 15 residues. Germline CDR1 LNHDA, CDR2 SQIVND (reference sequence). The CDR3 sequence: CASSITGTNNEKLFF. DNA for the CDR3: TGTGCCAGTAGTATCACAGGGACAAATAATGAAAAACTGTTTTTT.

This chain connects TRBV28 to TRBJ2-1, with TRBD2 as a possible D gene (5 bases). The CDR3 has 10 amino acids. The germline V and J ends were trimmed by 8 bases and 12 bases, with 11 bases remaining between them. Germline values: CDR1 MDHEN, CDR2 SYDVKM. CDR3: CASAGSLQFF. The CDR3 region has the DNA TGTGCCAGCGCGGGCTCCTTGCAGTTCTTC.

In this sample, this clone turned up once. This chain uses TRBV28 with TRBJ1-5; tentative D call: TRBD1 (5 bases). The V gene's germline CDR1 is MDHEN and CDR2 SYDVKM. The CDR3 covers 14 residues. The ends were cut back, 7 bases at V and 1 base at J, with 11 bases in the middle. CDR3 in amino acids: CASTQGWSNQPQHF. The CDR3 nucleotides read TGTGCCAGCACCCAGGGTTGGAGCAATCAGCCCCAGCATTTT.

The CDR3 coding sequence is TGTGCCAGCAGCCAGAGTGGCACCGGGGAGCTGTTTTTT. Residues: CASSQSGTGELFF. V and J are TRBV7-3 and TRBJ2-2; D uncertain. In germline, CDR1 is SGHTA, CDR2 FQGTGA. The length of the CDR3 is 13 residues. Trimming cost V 5 bases and J 4 bases, with 8 bases left between them.

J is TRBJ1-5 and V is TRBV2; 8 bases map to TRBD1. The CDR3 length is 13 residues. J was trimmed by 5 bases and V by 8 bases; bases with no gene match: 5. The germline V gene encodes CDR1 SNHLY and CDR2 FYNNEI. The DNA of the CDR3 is TGTGCCAGCCAGGCAGGGGGCGATCAGCCCCAGCATTTT. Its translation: CASQAGGDQPQHF.

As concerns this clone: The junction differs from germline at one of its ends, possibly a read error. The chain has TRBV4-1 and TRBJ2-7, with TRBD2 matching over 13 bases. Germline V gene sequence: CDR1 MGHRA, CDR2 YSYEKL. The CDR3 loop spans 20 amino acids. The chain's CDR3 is CASSQVEQGTSGRASNEQYF. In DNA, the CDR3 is TGCGCCAGCAGCCAAGTCGAACAGGGAACTAGCGGGAGGGCCTCCAACGAGCAGTACTTC.

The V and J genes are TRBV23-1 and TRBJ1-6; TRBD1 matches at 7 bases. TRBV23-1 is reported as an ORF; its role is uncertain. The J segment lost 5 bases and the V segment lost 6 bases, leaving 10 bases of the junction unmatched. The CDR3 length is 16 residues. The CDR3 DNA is TGCGCCAGCAGCCATAAATACAGGGGTAATAATTCACCCCTCCACTTT. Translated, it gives CASSHKYRGNNSPLHF.